A selection of T cell receptor beta chains follows, all from one sample in a study of Graves' ophthalmopathy and Graves' hyperthyroidism. In TCRdb, the multiplex PCR reads were re-called with MiXCR into one record per CDR3 protein. There are hundreds of thousands of distinct CDR3 sequences in the sample; about a fifth occur only once, and around 6.9% lies in the top ten. Sequenced input: peripheral blood. The receptors derive from a woman aged 18-29 years with stable Graves' hyperthyroidism. Some clones in this sample may be carry-over from other donors' samples. Each CDR3 is given with its conserved first and last residue. D genes are given only for firm matches. For some rows the clone size is stated as once, few or many, or as a class when expanded; others skip it.

clone_size	v_call	j_call	d_call	cdr3_nt	cdr3_aa
many	TRBV6-2/TRBV6-3	TRBJ1-2	.	TGTGCCAGCAGATACGCCTCACCGGGACTAGAAAGTAACTATGGCTACACCTTC	CASRYASPGLESNYGYTF
many	TRBV6-2/TRBV6-3	TRBJ1-1	.	TGTGCCAGCACTTTCCAGGGGAGAGGGACTGAAGCTTTCTTT	CASTFQGRGTEAFF
.	TRBV12-3/TRBV12-4	TRBJ2-5	.	TGTGCCACCGGGACACCCTTCCAAGAGACCCAGTACTTC	CATGTPFQETQYF
.	TRBV6-1	TRBJ2-7	.	TGTGCCAGCAGTGGACGGCGCATCCCACCCTACGAGCAGTACTTC	CASSGRRIPPYEQYF
.	TRBV18	TRBJ1-1	TRBD1	TGTGCCAGCTCACTAGACCCGGGACAGGGAACTGGGGGAGCTTTCTTT	CASSLDPGQGTGGAFF
many	TRBV28	TRBJ1-5	.	TGTGCCAGCAGTGCCGGCCGGGAGGGGCGAGGTCAGCCCCAGCATTTT	CASSAGREGRGQPQHF
many	TRBV5-5	TRBJ1-2	TRBD1	TGTGCCAGCAGCTTTGAATCAGGGGGGGGCTACACCTTC	CASSFESGGGYTF
many	TRBV6-1	TRBJ1-1	.	TGTGCCAGCAGTGAAAGGACAGACACTGAAGCTTTCTTT	CASSERTDTEAFF
many	TRBV6-1	TRBJ2-4	TRBD2	TGTGCCAGCAGTGAGGTAGCGGGAACGCACATTCAGTACTTC	CASSEVAGTHIQYF
few	TRBV6-1	TRBJ1-2	.	TGTGCCAGCATGGATCTCCTCGGCTACACCTTC	CASMDLLGYTF
many	TRBV30	TRBJ1-6	TRBD1	TGTGCCTGTACATGGACAGGAGCAAGGTCGCGGTCACCCCTCCACTTT	CACTWTGARSRSPLHF
.	TRBV18	TRBJ1-1	.	TGTGCCAGCTCACCACTGGGGGTTTCGGGCACTGAAGCTTTCTTT	CASSPLGVSGTEAFF
many	TRBV2	TRBJ2-7	.	TGTGCCAGCAGTGCATTTGGACAGATCTACGAGCAGTACTTC	CASSAFGQIYEQYF
few	TRBV5-4	TRBJ1-2	TRBD1	TGTGCCAGCAGCTTGGCCCGGGACAGGGCATACTATGGCTACACCTTC	CASSLARDRAYYGYTF
many	TRBV12-5	TRBJ1-1	.	TGTGCTAGTAAAGGGGCGGACACTGAAGCTTTCTTT	CASKGADTEAFF
many	TRBV7-3	TRBJ2-2	.	TGTGCCAGCAGCTCGGGACGGCTAGACACCGGGGAGCTGTTTTTT	CASSSGRLDTGELFF
.	TRBV4-2	TRBJ2-5	TRBD2	TGTGCCAGCAGCCAAGAGGGGAGACTAGCGGGGGGAGAGACCCAGTACTTC	CASSQEGRLAGGETQYF
.	TRBV20-1	TRBJ1-5	.	TGCAGTGCTACCAAGACAGTAAATCAGCCCCAGCATTTT	CSATKTVNQPQHF
few	TRBV27	TRBJ1-6	.	TGTGCCAGCAGTTTATATCCAGGTTCACCCCTCCACTTT	CASSLYPGSPLHF
many	TRBV7-2	TRBJ2-7	TRBD2	TGTGCCAGCAGCCCGGGACTAGCGGGAGACGAGCAGTACTTC	CASSPGLAGDEQYF
.	TRBV25-1	TRBJ1-5	TRBD1	TGTGCCAGCAGTGACGGGGACAGGGATCAGCCCCAGCATTTT	CASSDGDRDQPQHF
many	TRBV7-2	TRBJ1-6	.	TGTGCCAGCAGCTTAGGGTGGGGGGAATGGAATTCACCCCTCCACTTT	CASSLGWGEWNSPLHF
.	TRBV3-1	TRBJ2-4	.	TGTGCCAGCAGCCATGCTACGTTGTTGGGCATTAAGTACTTC	CASSHATLLGIKYF
many	TRBV30	TRBJ2-7	.	TGTGCCTGGAGTAGTGGCAGTCCTCCCTACGAGCAGTACTTC	CAWSSGSPPYEQYF
.	TRBV6-5	TRBJ1-1	.	TGTGCCAGCAGTTACTCAGGGCACCTTGAAGCTTTCTTT	CASSYSGHLEAFF
many	TRBV6-5	TRBJ1-1	.	TGTGCCAGCAGTTACTCGAAGGCGGGCAATTTAGGTACTGAAGCTTTCTTT	CASSYSKAGNLGTEAFF
many	TRBV20-1	TRBJ1-1	.	TGCAGTGCTAGAGATGAACATATGAACACTGAAGCTTTCTTT	CSARDEHMNTEAFF
many	TRBV20-1	TRBJ2-7	TRBD2	TGCAGTGCTAGAGAAGGACTAGCGGGAGGCGTATACGAGCAGTACTTC	CSAREGLAGGVYEQYF
many	TRBV7-9	TRBJ1-1	TRBD1	TGTGCCAGCAGCCGACAGGGCGGAAGCACTGAAGCTTTCTTT	CASSRQGGSTEAFF
many	TRBV20-1	TRBJ1-1	.	TGCAGTGCTAGAGTCGTCAGTCGGAGTGAAGCTTTCTTT	CSARVVSRSEAFF
many	TRBV4-1	TRBJ1-1	.	TGCGCCAGCAGCCAAGAGGAGGGGATCACTGAAGCTTTCTTT	CASSQEEGITEAFF
.	TRBV28	TRBJ1-5	.	TGTGCCAGCAGTTTTGGGCTTGATATAAATCAGCCCCAGCATTTT	CASSFGLDINQPQHF
many	TRBV12-3/TRBV12-4	TRBJ2-7	TRBD2	TGTGCCAGCAGTTACGAGGGGACTAGCGGGGGGCTAGGCGCGTACTTC	CASSYEGTSGGLGAYF
many	TRBV27	TRBJ2-7	TRBD1	TGTGCCAGCAGACGGGGACAGGGGTCCTACGAGCAGTACTTC	CASRRGQGSYEQYF
.	TRBV12-3/TRBV12-4	TRBJ2-7	.	TGTGCCAGCAGTTTAAGGCCGGGCGAGCAGTACTTC	CASSLRPGEQYF
many	TRBV10-3	TRBJ2-7	TRBD2	TGTGCCATCAGTCCGCGGGGGGTCCACGAGCAGTACTTC	CAISPRGVHEQYF
.	TRBV30	TRBJ2-2	TRBD2	TGTGCCTGGAGAGGACTAGTGGGTCCCGGGGAGCTGTTTTTT	CAWRGLVGPGELFF
.	TRBV5-1	TRBJ2-4	TRBD1	TGCGCCAGCAGCTACCCCGGACAGGGTGGCAAAAACATTCAGTACTTC	CASSYPGQGGKNIQYF
many	TRBV15	TRBJ2-5	.	TGTGCCACCAGCAGAAACCGGGACTCCACGGGAGAGACCCAGTACTTC	CATSRNRDSTGETQYF
many	TRBV29-1	TRBJ1-1	TRBD1	TGCAGCGTTGAAGTGAGGGACAGGGGTATGCCTGAAGCTTTCTTT	CSVEVRDRGMPEAFF